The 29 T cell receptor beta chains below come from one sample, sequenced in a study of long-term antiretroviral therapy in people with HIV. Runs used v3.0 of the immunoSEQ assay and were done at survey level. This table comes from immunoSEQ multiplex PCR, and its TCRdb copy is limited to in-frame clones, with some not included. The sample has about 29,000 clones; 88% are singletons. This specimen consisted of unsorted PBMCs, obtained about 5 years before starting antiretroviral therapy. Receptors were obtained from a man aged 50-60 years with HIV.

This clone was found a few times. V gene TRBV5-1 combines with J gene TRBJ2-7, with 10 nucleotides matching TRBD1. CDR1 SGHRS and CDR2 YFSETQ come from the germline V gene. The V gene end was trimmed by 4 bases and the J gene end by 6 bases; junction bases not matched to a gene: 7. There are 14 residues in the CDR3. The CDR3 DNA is TGCGCCAGCAGCGACCGACAGGGGGCAGGCGAGCAGTACTTC. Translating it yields CASSDRQGAGEQYF.

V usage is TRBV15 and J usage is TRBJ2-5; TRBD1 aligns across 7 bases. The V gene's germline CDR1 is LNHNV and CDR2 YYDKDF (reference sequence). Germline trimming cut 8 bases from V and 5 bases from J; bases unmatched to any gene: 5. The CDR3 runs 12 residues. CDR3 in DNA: TGTGCCACCTCCCTAGGGGGCGAGACCCAGTACTTC. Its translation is CATSLGGETQYF.

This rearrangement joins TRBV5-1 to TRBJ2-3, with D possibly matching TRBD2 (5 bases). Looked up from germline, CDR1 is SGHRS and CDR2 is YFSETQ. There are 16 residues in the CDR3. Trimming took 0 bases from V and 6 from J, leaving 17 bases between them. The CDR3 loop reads CASSLAFGVTTDTQYF. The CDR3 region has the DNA TGCGCCAGCAGCTTGGCCTTCGGGGTAACTACTGATACGCAGTATTTT.

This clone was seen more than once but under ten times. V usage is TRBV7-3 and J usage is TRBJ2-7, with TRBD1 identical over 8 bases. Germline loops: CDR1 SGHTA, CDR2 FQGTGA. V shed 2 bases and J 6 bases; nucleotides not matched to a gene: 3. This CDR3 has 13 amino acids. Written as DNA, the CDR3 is TGTGCCAGCAGCTTACTACAGGGGGGCGAGCAGTACTTC. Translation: CASSLLQGGEQYF.

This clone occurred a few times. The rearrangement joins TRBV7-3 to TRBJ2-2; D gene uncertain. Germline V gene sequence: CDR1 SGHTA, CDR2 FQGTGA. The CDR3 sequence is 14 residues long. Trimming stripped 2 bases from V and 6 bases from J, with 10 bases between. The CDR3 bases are TGTGCCAGCAGCTTAGGCCCTAGTGCCGGGGAGCTGTTTTTT. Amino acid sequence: CASSLGPSAGELFF.

The CDR3 region is CASSERTDQETQYF. Written as DNA, the CDR3 is TGTGCCAGCAGCGAACGGACAGACCAAGAGACCCAGTACTTC. V gene TRBV7-9 combines with J gene TRBJ2-5; D is perhaps TRBD1 (6 bases). The V and J ends lost 5 bases and 0 bases respectively, with 10 bases between them. The CDR3 is made up of 14 amino acids. The germline V gene has CDR1 SEHNR and CDR2 FQNEAQ (reference sequence).

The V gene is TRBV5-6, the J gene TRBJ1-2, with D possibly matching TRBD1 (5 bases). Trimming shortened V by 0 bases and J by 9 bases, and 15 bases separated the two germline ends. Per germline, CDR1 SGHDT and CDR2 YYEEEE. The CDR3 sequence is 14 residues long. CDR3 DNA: TGTGCCAGCAGCTTGGAGCCAGGGCGTCAAAGCTACACCTTC. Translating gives CASSLEPGRQSYTF. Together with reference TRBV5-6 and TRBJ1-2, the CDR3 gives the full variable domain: DAGVTQSPTHLIKTRGQQVTLRCSPKSGHDTVSWYQQALGQGPQFIFQYYEEEERQRGNFPDRFSGHQFPNYSSELNVNALLLGDSALYLCASSLEPGRQSYTFGSGTRLTVV.

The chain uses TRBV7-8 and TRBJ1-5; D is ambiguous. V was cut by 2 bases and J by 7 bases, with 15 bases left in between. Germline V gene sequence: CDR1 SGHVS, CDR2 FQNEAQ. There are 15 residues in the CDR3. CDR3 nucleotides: TGTGCCAGCAGCTTAACGTCCTCGGGGAGGCAGCCCCAGCATTTT. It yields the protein CASSLTSSGRQPQHF.

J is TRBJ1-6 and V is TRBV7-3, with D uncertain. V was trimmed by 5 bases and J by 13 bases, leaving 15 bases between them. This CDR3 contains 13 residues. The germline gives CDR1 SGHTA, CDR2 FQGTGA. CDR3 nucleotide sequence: TGTGCCAGCAGCCGCGACCCCTCTTACCCCCTCCACTTT. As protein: CASSRDPSYPLHF.

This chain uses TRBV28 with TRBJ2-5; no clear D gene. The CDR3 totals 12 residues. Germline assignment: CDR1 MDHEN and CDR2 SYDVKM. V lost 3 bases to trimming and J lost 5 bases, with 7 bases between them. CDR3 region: CASSLFSETQYF. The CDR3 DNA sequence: TGTGCCAGCAGTTTGTTTTCCGAGACCCAGTACTTC.

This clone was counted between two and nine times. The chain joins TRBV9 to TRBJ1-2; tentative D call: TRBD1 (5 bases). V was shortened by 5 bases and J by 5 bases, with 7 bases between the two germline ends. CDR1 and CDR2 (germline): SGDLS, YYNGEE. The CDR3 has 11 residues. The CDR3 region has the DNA TGTGCCAGCAGTGGGGGATATGGCTACACCTTC. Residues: CASSGGYGYTF.

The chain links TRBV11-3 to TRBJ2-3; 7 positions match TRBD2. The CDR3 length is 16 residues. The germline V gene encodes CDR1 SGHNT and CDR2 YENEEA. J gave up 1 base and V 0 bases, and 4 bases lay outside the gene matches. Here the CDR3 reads CASSLDPLAGTDTQYF. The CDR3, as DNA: TGTGCCAGCAGCTTAGATCCCCTAGCGGGCACAGATACGCAGTATTTT.

The CDR3 loop reads CASSPLGGTSFGNEQFF. The CDR3 DNA reads TGTGCCAGCAGTCCCCTGGGGGGGACTAGCTTCGGCAATGAGCAGTTCTTC. The genes are TRBV27 and TRBJ2-1, with TRBD2 matching 9 bases. CDR1 and CDR2 (germline): MNHEY, SMNVEV (reference sequence). This CDR3 is built from 17 residues. The V and J ends lost 5 bases and 6 bases, in that order; junction bases with no gene match: 14.

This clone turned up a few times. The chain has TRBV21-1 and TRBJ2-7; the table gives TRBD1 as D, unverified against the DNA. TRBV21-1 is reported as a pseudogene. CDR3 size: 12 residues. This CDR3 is CASTTGIYEQYF. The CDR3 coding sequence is TGTGCCAGCACTACAGGGATCTACGAGCAGTACTTC.

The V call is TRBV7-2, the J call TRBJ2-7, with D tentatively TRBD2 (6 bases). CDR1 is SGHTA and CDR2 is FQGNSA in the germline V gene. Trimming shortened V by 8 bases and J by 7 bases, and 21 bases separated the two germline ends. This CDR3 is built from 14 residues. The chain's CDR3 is CASGPGLRTGEQYF. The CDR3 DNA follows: TGTGCCAGCGGACCGGGACTCCGGACGGGAGAGCAGTACTTC.

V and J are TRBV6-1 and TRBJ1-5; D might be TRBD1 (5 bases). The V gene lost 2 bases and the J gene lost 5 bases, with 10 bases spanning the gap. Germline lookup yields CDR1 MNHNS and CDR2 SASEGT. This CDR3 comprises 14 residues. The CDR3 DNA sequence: TGTGCCAGCAGTGAATCGGGGGACTATCAGCCCCAGCATTTT. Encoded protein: CASSESGDYQPQHF.

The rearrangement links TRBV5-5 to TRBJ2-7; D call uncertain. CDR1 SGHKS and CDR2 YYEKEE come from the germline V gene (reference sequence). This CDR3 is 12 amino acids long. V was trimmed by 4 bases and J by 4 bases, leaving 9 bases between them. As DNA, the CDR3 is TGTGCCAGCAGCGGAAACAATTACGAGCAGTACTTC. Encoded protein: CASSGNNYEQYF.

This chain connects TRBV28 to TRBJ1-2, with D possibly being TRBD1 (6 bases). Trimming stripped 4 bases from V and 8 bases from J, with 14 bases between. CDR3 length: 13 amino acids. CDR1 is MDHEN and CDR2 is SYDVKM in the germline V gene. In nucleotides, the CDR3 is TGTGCCAGCAGTTCTGCAGGGGCGCGAGGCTACACCTTC. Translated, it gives CASSSAGARGYTF.

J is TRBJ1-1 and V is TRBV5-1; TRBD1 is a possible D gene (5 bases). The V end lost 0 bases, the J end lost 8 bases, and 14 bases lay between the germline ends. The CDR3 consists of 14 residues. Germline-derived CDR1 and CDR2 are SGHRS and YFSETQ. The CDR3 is CASSLGPGGGEAFF. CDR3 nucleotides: TGCGCCAGCAGCTTGGGGCCAGGTGGGGGAGAAGCTTTCTTT.

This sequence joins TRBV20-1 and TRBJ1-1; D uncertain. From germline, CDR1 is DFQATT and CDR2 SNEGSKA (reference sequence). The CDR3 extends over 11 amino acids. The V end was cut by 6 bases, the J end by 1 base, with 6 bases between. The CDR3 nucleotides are TGCAGTGCAGTGAAGAACACTGAAGCTTTCTTT. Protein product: CSAVKNTEAFF.

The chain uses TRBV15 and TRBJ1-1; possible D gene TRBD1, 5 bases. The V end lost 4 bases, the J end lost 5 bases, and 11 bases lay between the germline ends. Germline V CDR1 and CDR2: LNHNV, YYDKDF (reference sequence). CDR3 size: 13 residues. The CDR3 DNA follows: TGTGCCACCAGCATCCATGGGGGTACTGAAGCTTTCTTT. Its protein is CATSIHGGTEAFF.

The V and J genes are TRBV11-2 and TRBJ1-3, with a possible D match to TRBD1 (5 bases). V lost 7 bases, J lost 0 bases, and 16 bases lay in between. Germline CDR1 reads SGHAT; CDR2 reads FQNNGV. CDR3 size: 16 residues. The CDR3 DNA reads TGTGCCAGCATGATCGGGGGGACGAGCTCTGGAAACACCATATATTTT. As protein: CASMIGGTSSGNTIYF.

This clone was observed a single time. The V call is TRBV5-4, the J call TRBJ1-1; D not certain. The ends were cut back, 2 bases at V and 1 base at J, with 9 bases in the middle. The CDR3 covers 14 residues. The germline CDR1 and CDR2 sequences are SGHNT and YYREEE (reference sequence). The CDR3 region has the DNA TGTGCCAGCAGCTTCCAGAATTCGAACACTGAAGCTTTCTTT. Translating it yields CASSFQNSNTEAFF.

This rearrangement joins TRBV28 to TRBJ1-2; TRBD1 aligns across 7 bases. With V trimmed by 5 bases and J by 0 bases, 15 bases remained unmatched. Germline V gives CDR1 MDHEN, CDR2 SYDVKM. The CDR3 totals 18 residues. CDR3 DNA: TGTGCCAGCAGTCAACTAGAGACAGGGTACCTGCCTAACTATGGCTACACCTTC. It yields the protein CASSQLETGYLPNYGYTF.

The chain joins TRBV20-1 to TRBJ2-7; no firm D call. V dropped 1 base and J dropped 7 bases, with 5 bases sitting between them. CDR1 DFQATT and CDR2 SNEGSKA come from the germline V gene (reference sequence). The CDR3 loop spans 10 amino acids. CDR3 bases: TGCAGTGCTAGAGCTAGTGAGCAGTACTTC. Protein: CSARASEQYF.

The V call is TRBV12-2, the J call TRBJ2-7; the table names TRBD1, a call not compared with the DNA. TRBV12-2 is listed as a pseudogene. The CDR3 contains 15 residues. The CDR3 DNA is TGTGCAAGTCGCTTAGCGGGACAGGGAGTCAACGAGCAGTACTTC. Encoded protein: CASRLAGQGVNEQYF.

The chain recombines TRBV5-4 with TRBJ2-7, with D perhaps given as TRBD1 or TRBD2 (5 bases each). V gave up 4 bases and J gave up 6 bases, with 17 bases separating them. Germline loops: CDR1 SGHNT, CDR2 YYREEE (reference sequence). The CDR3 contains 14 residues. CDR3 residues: CASSSRDRASEQYF. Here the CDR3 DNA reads TGTGCCAGCAGCAGCCGGGACCGGGCATCCGAGCAGTACTTC.

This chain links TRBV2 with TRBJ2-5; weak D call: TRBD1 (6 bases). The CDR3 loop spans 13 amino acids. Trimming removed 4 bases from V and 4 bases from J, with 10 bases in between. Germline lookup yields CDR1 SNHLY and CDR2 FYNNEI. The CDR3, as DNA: TGTGCCAGCAGTGGTCCAGGGGCAGAGACCCAGTACTTC. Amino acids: CASSGPGAETQYF.

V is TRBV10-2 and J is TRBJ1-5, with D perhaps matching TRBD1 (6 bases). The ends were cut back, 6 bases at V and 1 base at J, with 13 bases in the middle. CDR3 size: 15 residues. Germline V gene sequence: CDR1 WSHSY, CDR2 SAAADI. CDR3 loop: CASRERGASNQPQHF. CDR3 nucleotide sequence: TGCGCCAGCAGGGAGAGGGGGGCGAGCAATCAGCCCCAGCATTTT.